These T cell receptor beta chains were read from a single sample in a study of T cell responses to AZD1222 COVID-19 vaccine. Generated by immunoSEQ multiplex PCR, the TCRdb table keeps only in-frame clones and is missing some. The sample yields over 130,000 clones, approximately 92% seen once. Sequenced material: peripheral blood, taken 28 days after the second AZD1222 dose. The receptors were gathered from an adult who received the AZD1222 COVID-19 vaccine. Each CDR3 is given with its conserved first and last residue. A D gene is named only where the DNA matches it firmly. Expanded clones get a size class; other rows say once, few or many, or leave the size out.

abundance	d_gene	v_gene	len	j_gene	CDR3nt	CDR3aa
.	.	TRBV7-3	13	TRBJ2-2	TGTGCCAGCAGCCTAGATGGTTACGGGGAGCTGTTTTTT	CASSLDGYGELFF
.	.	TRBV6-5	12	TRBJ2-7	TGTGCCAGCACAGGGGCCCCCTACGAGCAGTACTTC	CASTGAPYEQYF
.	.	TRBV7-9	13	TRBJ1-2	TGTGCCAGCAGCCCTACATCGGGGGGTGGCTACACCTTC	CASSPTSGGGYTF
.	.	TRBV24-1	17	TRBJ2-1	TGTGCCACCAGTGACCCGTTAGAAGGTCTGGCCTACAATGAGCAGTTCTTC	CATSDPLEGLAYNEQFF
.	.	TRBV7-2	15	TRBJ2-3	TGTGCCAGCAGCGGCCGAGGGGGGGGACCAGATACGCAGTATTTT	CASSGRGGGPDTQYF
.	.	TRBV7-9	14	TRBJ2-1	TGTGCCAGCAGCTTCCGGAGCTCCTACAATGAGCAGTTCTTC	CASSFRSSYNEQFF
.	TRBD2	TRBV10-2	16	TRBJ2-5	TGCGCCAGCAGTGCGATCTTAGCGGGAGCTTTAGAGACCCAGTACTTC	CASSAILAGALETQYF
once	.	TRBV5-1	14	TRBJ1-3	TGCGCCAGCAGCTTGGTTGGAGCTGGAAACACCATATATTTT	CASSLVGAGNTIYF
.	.	TRBV30	11	TRBJ2-7	TGTGCCTGGAGTAAGAGCTTGGAGCAGTACTTC	CAWSKSLEQYF
.	TRBD1	TRBV10-1	19	TRBJ1-3	TGCGCCAGCAACACGGGGACAGGGTTTGGGGGTAGCTCTGGAAACACCATATATTTT	CASNTGTGFGGSSGNTIYF
.	.	TRBV15	13	TRBJ1-2	TGTGCCACCAGCAGAGTGGGGAGCTATGGCTACACCTTC	CATSRVGSYGYTF
.	.	TRBV18	15	TRBJ1-3	TGTGCCAGCTCACAGGGGTTGGTAACTGGAAACACCATATATTTT	CASSQGLVTGNTIYF
.	TRBD2	TRBV6-1	18	TRBJ2-1	TGTGCCAGCAGTGAAAACTTTTATGCGACTAGCGTGTACAATGAGCAGTTCTTC	CASSENFYATSVYNEQFF
.	.	TRBV5-8	12	TRBJ1-4	TGTGCCAGCAGCTTAACGGTTGAAAAACTGTTTTTT	CASSLTVEKLFF
.	.	TRBV12-1	17	TRBJ2-7	TGTGCCAGCCGCTCAGCCAATTGGACTAGCATGTCCTACGAGCAGTACTTC	CASRSANWTSMSYEQYF
.	.	TRBV6-5	13	TRBJ2-1	TGTGCCAGCAGCCAGAGTTTCAACAATGAGCAGTTCTTC	CASSQSFNNEQFF
.	.	TRBV2	19	TRBJ2-6	TGTGCCAGCAGTCAACGACAGGTCGGCATTAGCTCTGGGGCCAACGTCCTGACTTTC	CASSQRQVGISSGANVLTF
once	TRBD2	TRBV24-1	15	TRBJ2-5	TGTGCCACCAGTGACCCGGGGGGGGTCGGAGAGACCCAGTACTTC	CATSDPGGVGETQYF
few	TRBD1	TRBV30	14	TRBJ1-1	TGTGCCTGGAGTACAACAGGGGCCAACACTGAAGCTTTCTTT	CAWSTTGANTEAFF
.	TRBD1	TRBV29-1	15	TRBJ2-1	TGCAGCGTTGAACCGGACAGGAGCTCCTACAATGAGCAGTTCTTC	CSVEPDRSSYNEQFF
.	TRBD1	TRBV6-5	14	TRBJ1-4	TGTGCCAGCAGCGGTGGGACAGGCGCCGGAAAACTGTTTTTT	CASSGGTGAGKLFF
.	TRBD1	TRBV19	14	TRBJ1-1	TGTGCCAGTAGTAGACAGGGGGCGAGCACTGAAGCTTTCTTT	CASSRQGASTEAFF
.	TRBD2	TRBV5-1	15	TRBJ2-1	TGCGCCAGCAGCTTGAGTCTAGCGGGGTTCAATGAGCAGTTCTTC	CASSLSLAGFNEQFF
.	.	TRBV9	15	TRBJ2-7	TGTGCCAGCAGCCGCGACGGTGGTTTGTTGGTCGAGCAGTACTTC	CASSRDGGLLVEQYF
.	TRBD2	TRBV27	16	TRBJ2-5	TGTGCCAGCAGTCCGGGGACTAGCGGGAGTGGCGAGACCCAGTACTTC	CASSPGTSGSGETQYF
few	.	TRBV4-1	15	TRBJ2-7	TGCGCCAGCAGCCAAGACGAGGGGGAGGACTACGAGCAGTACTTC	CASSQDEGEDYEQYF
once	TRBD1	TRBV19	13	TRBJ1-1	TGTGCCAGTAGTATCAGGGGGATGGTTGAAGCTTTCTTT	CASSIRGMVEAFF
.	.	TRBV12-3/TRBV12-4	12	TRBJ1-1	TGTGCCAGCAGTTTAGCGTACACTGAAGCTTTCTTT	CASSLAYTEAFF